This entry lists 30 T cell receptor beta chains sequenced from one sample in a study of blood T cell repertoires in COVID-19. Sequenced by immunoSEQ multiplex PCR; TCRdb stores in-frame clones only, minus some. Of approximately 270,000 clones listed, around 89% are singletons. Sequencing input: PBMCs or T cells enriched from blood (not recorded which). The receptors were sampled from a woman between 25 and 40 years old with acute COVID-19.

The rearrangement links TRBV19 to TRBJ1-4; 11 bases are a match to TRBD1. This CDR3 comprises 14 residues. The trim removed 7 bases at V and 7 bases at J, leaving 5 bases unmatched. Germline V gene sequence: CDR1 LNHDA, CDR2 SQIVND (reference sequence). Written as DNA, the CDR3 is TGTGCCAGTAACTCCGGGACAGGGGGTGAAAAACTGTTTTTT. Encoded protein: CASNSGTGGEKLFF.

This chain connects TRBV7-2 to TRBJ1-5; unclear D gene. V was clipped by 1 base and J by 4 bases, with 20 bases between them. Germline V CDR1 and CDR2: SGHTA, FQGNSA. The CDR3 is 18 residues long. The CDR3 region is CASSLGVAGEVANQPQHF. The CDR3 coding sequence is TGTGCCAGCAGCTTAGGGGTCGCAGGTGAAGTGGCAAATCAGCCCCAGCATTTT.

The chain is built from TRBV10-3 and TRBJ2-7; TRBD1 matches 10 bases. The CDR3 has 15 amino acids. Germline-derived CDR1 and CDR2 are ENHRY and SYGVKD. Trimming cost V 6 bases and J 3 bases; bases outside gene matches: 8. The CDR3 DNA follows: TGTGCCATCAGGCCCCCGGGACAGGGGATCTACGAGCAGTACTTC. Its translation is CAIRPPGQGIYEQYF.

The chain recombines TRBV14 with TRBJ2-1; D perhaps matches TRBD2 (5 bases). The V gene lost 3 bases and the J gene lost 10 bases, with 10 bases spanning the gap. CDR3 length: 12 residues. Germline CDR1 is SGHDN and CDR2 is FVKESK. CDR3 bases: TGTGCCAGCAGCCAGGGCGGAGGAGAGCAGTTCTTC. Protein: CASSQGGGEQFF.

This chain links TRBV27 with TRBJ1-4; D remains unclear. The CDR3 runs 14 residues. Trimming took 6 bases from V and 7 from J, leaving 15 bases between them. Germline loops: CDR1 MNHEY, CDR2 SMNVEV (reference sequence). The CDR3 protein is CASSPGREVEKLFF. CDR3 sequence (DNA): TGTGCCAGCAGCCCTGGCCGAGAGGTTGAAAAACTGTTTTTT.

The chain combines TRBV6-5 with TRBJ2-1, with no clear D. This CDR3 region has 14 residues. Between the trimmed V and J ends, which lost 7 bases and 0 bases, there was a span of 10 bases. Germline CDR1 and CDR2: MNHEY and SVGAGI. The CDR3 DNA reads TGTGCCAGCATCAAGAGGCCCTCCTACAATGAGCAGTTCTTC. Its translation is CASIKRPSYNEQFF.

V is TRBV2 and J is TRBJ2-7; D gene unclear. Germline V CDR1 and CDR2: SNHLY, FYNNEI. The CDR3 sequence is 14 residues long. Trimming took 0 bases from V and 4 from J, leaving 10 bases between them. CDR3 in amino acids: CASSEADSTYEQYF. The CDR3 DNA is TGTGCCAGCAGTGAAGCTGATAGCACGTACGAGCAGTACTTC. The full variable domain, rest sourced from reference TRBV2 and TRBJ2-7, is EPEVTQTPSHQVTQMGQEVILRCVPISNHLYFYWYRQILGQKVEFLVSFYNNEISEKSEIFDDQFSVERPDGSNFTLKIRSTKLEDSAMYFCASSEADSTYEQYFGPGTRLTVT.

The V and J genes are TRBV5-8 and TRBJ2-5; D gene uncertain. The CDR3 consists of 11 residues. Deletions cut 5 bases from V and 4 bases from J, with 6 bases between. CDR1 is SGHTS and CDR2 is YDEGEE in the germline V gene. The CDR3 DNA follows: TGTGCCAGCAGTTTAGTAGAGACCCAGTACTTC. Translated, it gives CASSLVETQYF.

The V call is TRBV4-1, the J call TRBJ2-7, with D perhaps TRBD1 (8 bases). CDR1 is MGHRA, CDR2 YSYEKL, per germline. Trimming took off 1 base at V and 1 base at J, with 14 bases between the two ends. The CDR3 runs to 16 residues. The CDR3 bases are TGCGCCAGCAGCCAAGGCACAGGGGGGGATTCCTACGAGCAGTACTTC. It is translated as CASSQGTGGDSYEQYF.

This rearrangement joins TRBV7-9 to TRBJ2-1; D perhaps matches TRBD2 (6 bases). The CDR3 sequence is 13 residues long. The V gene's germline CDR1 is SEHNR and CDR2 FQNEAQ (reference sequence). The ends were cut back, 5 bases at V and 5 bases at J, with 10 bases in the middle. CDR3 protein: CASSPWGDNEQFF. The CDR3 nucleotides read TGTGCCAGCAGCCCTTGGGGGGACAATGAGCAGTTCTTC.

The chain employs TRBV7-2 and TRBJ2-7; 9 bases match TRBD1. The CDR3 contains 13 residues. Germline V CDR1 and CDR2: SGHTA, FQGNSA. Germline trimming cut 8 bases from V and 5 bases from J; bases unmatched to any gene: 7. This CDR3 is CASARTGDNEQYF. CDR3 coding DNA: TGTGCCAGCGCGCGGACAGGGGACAACGAGCAGTACTTC.

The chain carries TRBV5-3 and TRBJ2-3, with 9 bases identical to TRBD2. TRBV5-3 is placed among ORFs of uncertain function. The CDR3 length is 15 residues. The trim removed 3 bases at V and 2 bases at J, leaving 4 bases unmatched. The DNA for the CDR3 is TGTGCCAGAAGCTCCCAGCGGGAGGTCACAGATACGCAGTATTTT. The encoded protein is CARSSQREVTDTQYF.

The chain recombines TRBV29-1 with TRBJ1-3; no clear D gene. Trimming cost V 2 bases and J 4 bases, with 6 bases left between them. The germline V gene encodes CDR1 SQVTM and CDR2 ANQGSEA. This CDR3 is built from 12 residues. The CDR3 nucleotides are TGCAGCGTTGAATCTTTAGGAAACACCATATATTTT. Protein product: CSVESLGNTIYF.

Written as DNA, the CDR3 is TGTGCCAGCAGTCCTACGGGTGACCGTTACGAGCAGTACTTC. This codes for CASSPTGDRYEQYF. The chain recombines TRBV27 with TRBJ2-7, with no clear D. Trimming stripped 5 bases from V and 4 bases from J, with 15 bases between. The germline CDR1 and CDR2 sequences are MNHEY and SMNVEV (reference sequence). The CDR3 is 14 amino acids.

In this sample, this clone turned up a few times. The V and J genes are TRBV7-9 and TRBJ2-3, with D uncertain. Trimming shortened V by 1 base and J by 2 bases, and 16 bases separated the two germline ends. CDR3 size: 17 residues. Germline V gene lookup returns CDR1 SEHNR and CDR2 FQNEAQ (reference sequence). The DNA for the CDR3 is TGTGCCAGCAGCTTAGTCGTGTTAAGCGCCCACACAGATACGCAGTATTTT. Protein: CASSLVVLSAHTDTQYF.

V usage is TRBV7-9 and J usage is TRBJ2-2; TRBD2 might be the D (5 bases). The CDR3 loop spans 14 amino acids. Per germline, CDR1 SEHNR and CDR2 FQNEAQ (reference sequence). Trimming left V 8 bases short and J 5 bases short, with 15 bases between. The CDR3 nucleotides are TGTGCCAGCCGAGGGTCGGGAACGACCGGGGAGCTGTTTTTT. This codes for CASRGSGTTGELFF.

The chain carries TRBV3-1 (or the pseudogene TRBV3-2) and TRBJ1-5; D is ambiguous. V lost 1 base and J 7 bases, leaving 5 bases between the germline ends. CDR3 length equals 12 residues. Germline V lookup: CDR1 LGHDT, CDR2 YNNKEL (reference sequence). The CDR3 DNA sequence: TGTGCCAGCAGCCAAGCAGGCCAGCCCCAGCATTTT. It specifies CASSQAGQPQHF.

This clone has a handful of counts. CDR3 sequence (DNA): TGTGCCAGCAGCAAAAGAGGGACAGGGTTAAACGAGCAGTACTTC. The encoded protein is CASSKRGTGLNEQYF. The J gene is TRBJ2-7, the V gene TRBV7-8; TRBD1 matches 9 bases. CDR1 SGHVS and CDR2 FQNEAQ come from the germline V gene. This CDR3 contains 15 residues. Unmatched junction bases numbered 10, after V lost 5 bases and J lost 5 bases.

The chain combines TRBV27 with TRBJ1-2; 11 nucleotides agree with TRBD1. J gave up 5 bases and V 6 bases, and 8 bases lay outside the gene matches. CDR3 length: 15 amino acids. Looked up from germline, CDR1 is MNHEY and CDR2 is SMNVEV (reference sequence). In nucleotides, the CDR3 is TGTGCCAGCAGCCCGGGACAGGGGGAGAAGTATGGCTACACCTTC. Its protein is CASSPGQGEKYGYTF.

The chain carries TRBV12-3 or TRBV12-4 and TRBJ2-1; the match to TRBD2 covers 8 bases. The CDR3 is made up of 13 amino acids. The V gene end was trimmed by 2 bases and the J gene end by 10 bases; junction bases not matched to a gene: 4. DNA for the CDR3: TGTGCCAGCAGTTTACGGGAGGGCCTCGAGCAGTTCTTC. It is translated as CASSLREGLEQFF.

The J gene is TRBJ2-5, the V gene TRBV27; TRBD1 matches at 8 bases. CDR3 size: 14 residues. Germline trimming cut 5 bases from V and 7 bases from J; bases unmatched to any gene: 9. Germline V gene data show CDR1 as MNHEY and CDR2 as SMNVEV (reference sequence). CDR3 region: CASSPPGQEGTQYF. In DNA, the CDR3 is TGTGCCAGCAGTCCCCCGGGACAGGAGGGGACCCAGTACTTC.

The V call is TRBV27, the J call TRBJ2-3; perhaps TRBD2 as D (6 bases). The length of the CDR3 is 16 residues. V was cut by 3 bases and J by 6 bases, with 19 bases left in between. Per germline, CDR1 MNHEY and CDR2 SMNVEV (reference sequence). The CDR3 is CASSFGSGLKGDTQYF. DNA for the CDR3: TGTGCCAGCAGTTTTGGTAGCGGCCTAAAAGGGGATACGCAGTATTTT.

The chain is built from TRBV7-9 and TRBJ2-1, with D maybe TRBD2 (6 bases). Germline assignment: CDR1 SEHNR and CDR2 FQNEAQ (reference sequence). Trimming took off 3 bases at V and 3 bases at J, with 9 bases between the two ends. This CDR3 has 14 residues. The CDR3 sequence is CASSFGGFYNEQFF. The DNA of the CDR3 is TGTGCCAGCAGCTTTGGGGGGTTCTACAATGAGCAGTTCTTC.

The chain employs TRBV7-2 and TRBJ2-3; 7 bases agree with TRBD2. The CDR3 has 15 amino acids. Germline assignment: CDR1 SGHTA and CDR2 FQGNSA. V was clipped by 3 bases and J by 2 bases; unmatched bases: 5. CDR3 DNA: TGTGCCAGCAGCTTCGGTCTAGCGGCCACAGATACGCAGTATTTT. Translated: CASSFGLAATDTQYF.

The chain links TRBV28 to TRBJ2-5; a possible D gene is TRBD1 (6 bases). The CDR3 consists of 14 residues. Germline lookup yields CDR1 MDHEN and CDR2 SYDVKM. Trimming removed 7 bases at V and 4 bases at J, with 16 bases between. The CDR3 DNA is TGTGCCAGCACCTTCGCCTGGGGGCGAGAGACCCAGTACTTC. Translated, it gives CASTFAWGRETQYF.

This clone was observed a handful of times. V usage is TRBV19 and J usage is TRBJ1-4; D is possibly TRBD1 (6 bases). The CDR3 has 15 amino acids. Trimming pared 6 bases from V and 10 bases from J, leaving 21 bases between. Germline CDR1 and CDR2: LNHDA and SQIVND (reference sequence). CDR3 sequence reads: CASRAAEQGLVKLFF. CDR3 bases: TGTGCCAGTAGGGCGGCGGAACAGGGTCTTGTAAAACTGTTTTTT.

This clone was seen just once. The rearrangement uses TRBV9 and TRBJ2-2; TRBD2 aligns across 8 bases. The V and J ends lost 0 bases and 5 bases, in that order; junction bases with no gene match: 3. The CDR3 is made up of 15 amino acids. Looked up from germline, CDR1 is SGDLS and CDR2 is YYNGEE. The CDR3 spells CASSVAGLATGELFF. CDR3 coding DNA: TGTGCCAGCAGCGTAGCCGGACTAGCAACCGGGGAGCTGTTTTTT.

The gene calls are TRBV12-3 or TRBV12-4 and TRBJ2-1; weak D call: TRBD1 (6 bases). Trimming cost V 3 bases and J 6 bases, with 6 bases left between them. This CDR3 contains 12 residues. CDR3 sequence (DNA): TGTGCCAGCAGTTTGGACAGCAATGAGCAGTTCTTC. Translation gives CASSLDSNEQFF.

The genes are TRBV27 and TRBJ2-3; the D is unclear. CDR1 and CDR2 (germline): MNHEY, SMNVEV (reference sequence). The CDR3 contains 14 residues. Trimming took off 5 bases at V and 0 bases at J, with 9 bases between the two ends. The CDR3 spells CASSALKSTDTQYF. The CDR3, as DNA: TGTGCCAGCAGTGCCCTAAAAAGCACAGATACGCAGTATTTT.

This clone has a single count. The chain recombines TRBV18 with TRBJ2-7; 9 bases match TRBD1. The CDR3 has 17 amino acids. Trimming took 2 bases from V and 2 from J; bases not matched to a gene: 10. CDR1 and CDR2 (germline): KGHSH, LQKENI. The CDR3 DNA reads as TGTGCCAGCTCACCATCGAATACCGGGACAGGGACCTACGAGCAGTACTTC. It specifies CASSPSNTGTGTYEQYF.